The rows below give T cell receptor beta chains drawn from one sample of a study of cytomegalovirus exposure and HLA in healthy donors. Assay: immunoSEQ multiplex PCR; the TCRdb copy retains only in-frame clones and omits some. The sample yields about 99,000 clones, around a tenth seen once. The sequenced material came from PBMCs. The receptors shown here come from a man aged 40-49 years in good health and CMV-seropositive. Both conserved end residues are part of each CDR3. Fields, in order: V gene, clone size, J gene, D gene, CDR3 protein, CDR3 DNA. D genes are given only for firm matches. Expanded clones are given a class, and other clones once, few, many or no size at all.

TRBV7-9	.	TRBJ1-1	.	CASSNTVNTEAFF	TGTGCCAGCAGCAACACAGTGAACACTGAAGCTTTCTTT
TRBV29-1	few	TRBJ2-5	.	CSVVGGTAQETQYF	TGCAGCGTTGTTGGAGGGACAGCCCAAGAGACCCAGTACTTC
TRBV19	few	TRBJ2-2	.	CASSQGVGQGGAGELFF	TGTGCCAGTAGTCAGGGGGTGGGCCAGGGGGGTGCCGGGGAGCTGTTTTTT
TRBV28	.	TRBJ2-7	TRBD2	CASSFQRLAGVYEQYF	TGTGCCAGCAGTTTCCAACGGCTAGCGGGAGTGTACGAGCAGTACTTC
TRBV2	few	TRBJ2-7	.	CASSEQGTYEQYF	TGTGCCAGCAGTGAACAGGGTACCTACGAGCAGTACTTC
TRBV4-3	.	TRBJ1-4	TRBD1	CASSQGFTDRNEKLFF	TGCGCCAGCAGCCAAGGTTTCACGGACAGGAATGAAAAACTGTTTTTT
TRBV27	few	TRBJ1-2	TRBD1	CASSLSAEGAVYGYTF	TGTGCCAGCAGTTTATCGGCCGAGGGGGCAGTCTATGGCTACACCTTC
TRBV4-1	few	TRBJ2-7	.	CASSPQGRQASPNTYEQYF	TGCGCCAGCAGCCCCCAGGGCAGACAGGCCAGCCCCAATACCTACGAGCAGTACTTC
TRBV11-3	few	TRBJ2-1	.	CASSLDLRYNEQFF	TGTGCCAGCAGCTTAGATCTGCGGTACAATGAGCAGTTCTTC
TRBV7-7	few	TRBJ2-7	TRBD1	CASSPDRVDEQYF	TGTGCTAGCAGCCCGGACAGGGTGGACGAGCAGTACTTC
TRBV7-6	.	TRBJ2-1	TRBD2	CASSPTSGRAYEQFF	TGTGCCAGCAGCCCCACTAGCGGGAGGGCCTATGAGCAGTTCTTC
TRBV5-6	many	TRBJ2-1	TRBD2	CASIDSGRVYNEQFF	TGTGCCAGCATCGATAGCGGGAGGGTGTACAATGAGCAGTTCTTC
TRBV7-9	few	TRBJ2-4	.	CASSLGGLAKNIQYF	TGTGCCAGCAGCTTAGGCGGGCTAGCCAAAAACATTCAGTACTTC
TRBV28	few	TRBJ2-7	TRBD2	CASSLGLAGSYEQYF	TGTGCCAGCAGTTTGGGACTAGCGGGTTCCTACGAGCAGTACTTC
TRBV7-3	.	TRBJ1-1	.	CASSLTSGANTEAFF	TGTGCCAGCAGCTTAACGTCCGGTGCCAACACTGAAGCTTTCTTT
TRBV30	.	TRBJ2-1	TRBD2	CAWSRQVVAGGNEQFF	TGTGCCTGGAGTCGGCAAGTGGTAGCGGGAGGTAATGAGCAGTTCTTC
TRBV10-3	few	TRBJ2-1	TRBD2	CAISAVTREGNEQFF	TGTGCCATCAGTGCAGTCACGCGGGAGGGTAATGAGCAGTTCTTC
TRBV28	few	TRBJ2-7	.	CATQIAGSSYEQYF	TGTGCCACTCAGATCGCGGGTAGCTCCTACGAGCAGTACTTC
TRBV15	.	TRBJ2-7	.	CATSKSSLTIHEQYF	TGTGCCACCAGTAAATCCTCCCTGACAATCCACGAGCAGTACTTC
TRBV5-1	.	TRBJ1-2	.	CASTYRGGHGYTF	TGCGCCAGCACCTATCGGGGGGGGCATGGCTACACCTTC
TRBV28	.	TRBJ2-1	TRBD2	CASSPGGTSGKDKIF	TGTGCCAGCAGCCCTGGGGGGACTAGCGGGAAGGATAAGATCTTC
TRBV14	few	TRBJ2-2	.	CASSQVQGGTGELFF	TGTGCCAGCAGCCAAGTCCAAGGGGGAACCGGGGAGCTGTTTTTT
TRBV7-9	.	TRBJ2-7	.	CASSLALQGKAYEQYF	TGTGCCAGCAGCTTAGCCCTTCAGGGGAAGGCCTACGAGCAGTACTTC
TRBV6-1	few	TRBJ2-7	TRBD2	CASSVRTSGSYEQYF	TGTGCCAGCAGTGTCCGGACTAGCGGTTCCTACGAGCAGTACTTC
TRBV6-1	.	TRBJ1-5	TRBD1	CASSDVPGQGWQPQHF	TGTGCCAGCAGTGACGTCCCGGGACAGGGTTGGCAGCCCCAGCATTTT
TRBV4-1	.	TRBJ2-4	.	CASSQEFRRSPLLNIQYF	TGCGCCAGCAGCCAAGAGTTCCGGCGGAGCCCCCTACTAAACATTCAGTACTTC
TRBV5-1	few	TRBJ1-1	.	CASSLGGTMNTEAFF	TGCGCCAGCAGCTTGGGAGGGACAATGAACACTGAAGCTTTCTTT
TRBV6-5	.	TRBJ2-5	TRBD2	CASRRLAGGQETQYF	TGTGCCAGCAGAAGACTAGCGGGAGGCCAAGAGACCCAGTACTTC
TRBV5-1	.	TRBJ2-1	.	CASSLRGSGNEQFF	TGCGCCAGCAGCTTGAGAGGGAGTGGAAATGAGCAGTTCTTC
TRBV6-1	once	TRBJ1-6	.	CANGGSYNSPLHF	TGTGCCAACGGGGGCTCCTATAATTCACCCCTCCACTTT
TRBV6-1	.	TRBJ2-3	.	CASEKGSSTDTQYF	TGTGCCAGTGAGAAGGGGTCGAGCACAGATACGCAGTATTTT
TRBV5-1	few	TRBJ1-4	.	CASSLGGGLGPNEKLFF	TGCGCCAGCAGCTTGGGTGGGGGCCTGGGCCCGAATGAAAAACTGTTTTTT
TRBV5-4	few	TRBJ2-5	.	CASSLEPLKETQYF	TGTGCCAGCAGCTTGGAGCCCCTTAAAGAGACCCAGTACTTC
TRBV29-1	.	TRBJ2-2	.	CSVDAQLTGELFF	TGCAGCGTTGATGCACAGCTCACCGGGGAGCTGTTTTTT
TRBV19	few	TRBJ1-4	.	CAAGRGTTNEKLFF	TGTGCCGCTGGGAGAGGGACAACTAATGAAAAACTGTTTTTT
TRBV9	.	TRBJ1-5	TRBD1	CASSATGAQPQHF	TGTGCCAGCAGCGCGACAGGGGCTCAGCCCCAGCATTTT
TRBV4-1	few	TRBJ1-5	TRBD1	CASSKGGTGVQPQHF	TGCGCCAGCAGCAAAGGAGGGACAGGGGTTCAGCCCCAGCATTTT
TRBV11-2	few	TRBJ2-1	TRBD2	CASSFARLAGELVHEQFF	TGTGCCAGCAGCTTTGCCCGGTTAGCGGGAGAGTTGGTACATGAGCAGTTCTTC
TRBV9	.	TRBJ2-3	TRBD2	CASHGRAPTQYF	TGTGCCAGTCACGGGAGGGCCCCTACGCAGTATTTT
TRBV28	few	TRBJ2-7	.	CASSSRKRKYEQYF	TGTGCCAGCAGTTCTCGGAAGAGGAAGTACGAGCAGTACTTC
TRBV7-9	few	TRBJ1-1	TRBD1	CASSLAGQGGETEAFF	TGTGCCAGCAGCTTAGCGGGACAGGGAGGTGAGACTGAAGCTTTCTTT
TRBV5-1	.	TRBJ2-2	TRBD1	CASRRDRTNTGELFF	TGCGCCAGCAGACGGGACAGAACGAACACCGGGGAGCTGTTTTTT
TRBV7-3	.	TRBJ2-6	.	CASSQPGLRSGANVLTF	TGTGCCAGCAGCCAGCCGGGACTCCGCTCTGGGGCCAACGTCCTGACTTTC
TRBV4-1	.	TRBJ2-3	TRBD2	CASSQEWAMVSGMSADTQYF	TGCGCCAGCAGCCAAGAATGGGCTATGGTTAGCGGGATGAGCGCAGATACGCAGTATTTT
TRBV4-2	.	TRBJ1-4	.	CASSRWPGQATNEKLFF	TGTGCCAGCAGCAGATGGCCGGGACAAGCAACTAATGAAAAACTGTTTTTT
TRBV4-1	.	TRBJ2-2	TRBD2	CASSQLAVTGELFF	TGCGCCAGCAGCCAACTAGCGGTCACCGGGGAGCTGTTTTTT
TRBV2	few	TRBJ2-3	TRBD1	CASLTGFDTQYF	TGTGCCAGCCTGACAGGGTTCGATACGCAGTATTTT
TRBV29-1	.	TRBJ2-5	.	CSASRASRETQYF	TGCAGCGCCTCGCGGGCTAGCAGGGAGACCCAGTACTTC
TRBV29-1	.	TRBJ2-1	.	CSAEGLSNEQFF	TGCAGCGCCGAGGGTCTGTCCAATGAGCAGTTCTTC
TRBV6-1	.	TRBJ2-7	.	CASSVYPGVAGRLEQYF	TGTGCCAGCAGTGTATACCCCGGGGTAGCCGGCCGCTTGGAGCAGTACTTC
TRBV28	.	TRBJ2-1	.	CASRGPGSLSYNEQFF	TGTGCCAGCAGAGGGCCCGGGAGCCTTTCCTACAATGAGCAGTTCTTC
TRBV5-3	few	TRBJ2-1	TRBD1	CARSRRTGGYEQFF	TGTGCCAGAAGTCGTAGGACAGGGGGCTATGAGCAGTTCTTC
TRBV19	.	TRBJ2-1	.	CASSGPGRHEQFF	TGTGCCAGTAGTGGCCCAGGGCGCCATGAGCAGTTCTTC
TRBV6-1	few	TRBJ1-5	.	CASSDTQGSQPQHF	TGTGCCAGCAGTGATACACAGGGATCTCAGCCCCAGCATTTT